Given below is one T cell receptor (beta chain) in context. The authors' processing: For nucleated cells, counts were estimated from reference gene primer amplification. This table comes from immunoSEQ multiplex PCR, and its TCRdb copy is limited to in-frame clones, with some not included. V and J calls and clone size follow that table, whereas D and trimming were derived from the DNA. The table shows 150,000 to 200,000 clones, with 84% occurring only once. Patients of the Seattle cohort, enrolled during active infection, were followed longitudinally. There are 12 residues in the CDR3. Between the trimmed V and J ends, which lost 2 bases and 4 bases, there was a span of 6 bases. Germline CDR1 GTSNPN, CDR2 SVGIG (reference sequence). These data originate in a study of blood T cell repertoires in COVID-19. Study as a whole: The cDNA or gDNA used as material had been derived from T cells, B-cell-depleted T cells, or PBMCs.

The origin of this receptor is a woman aged 80 or over with COVID-19, enrolled during active disease. The sequenced sample consisted of peripheral blood. This chain joins TRBV30 and TRBJ2-1; D gene ambiguous. The CDR3 DNA is TGTGCCTGGAGTCCCCAGTACAATGAGCAGTTCTTC. It encodes CAWSPQYNEQFF.